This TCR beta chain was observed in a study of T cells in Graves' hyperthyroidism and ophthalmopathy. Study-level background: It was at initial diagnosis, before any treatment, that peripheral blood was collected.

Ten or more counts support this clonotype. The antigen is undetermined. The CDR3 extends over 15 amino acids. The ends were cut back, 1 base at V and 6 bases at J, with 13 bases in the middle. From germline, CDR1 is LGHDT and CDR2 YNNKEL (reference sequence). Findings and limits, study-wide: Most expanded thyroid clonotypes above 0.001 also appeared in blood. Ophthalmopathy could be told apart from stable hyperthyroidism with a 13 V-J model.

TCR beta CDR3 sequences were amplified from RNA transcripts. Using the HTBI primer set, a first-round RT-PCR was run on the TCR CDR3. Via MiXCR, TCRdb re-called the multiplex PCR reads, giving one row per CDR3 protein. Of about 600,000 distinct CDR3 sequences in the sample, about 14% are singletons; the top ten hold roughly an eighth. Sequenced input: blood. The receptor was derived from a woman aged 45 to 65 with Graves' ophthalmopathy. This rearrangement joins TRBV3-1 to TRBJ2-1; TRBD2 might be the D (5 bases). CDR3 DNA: TGTGCCAGCAGCCAAGGAGGCTCTGGACTCAATGAGCAGTTCTTC. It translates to CASSQGGSGLNEQFF.